This T cell receptor (beta chain) is drawn from a study of T cells in tuberculosis (dated by TCRdb to 2017 to 2018). About the full investigation: The study combined CD1B tetramers and high-throughput TCR immunosequencing to characterize T cells specific for the mycobacterial lipid antigen glucose monomycolate (GMM). A South African clinical cohort compared IGRA-negative adolescents, IGRA-positive adolescents with latent tuberculosis and adults with active tuberculosis, some eleven per group. Results and caveats for the whole study, not just this receptor: An accuracy of 87% (AUROC 0.90) was reached by a classifier using the diverse GMM-specific repertoire, compared with under 75% accuracy when GEM motif frequencies were used. Shorter CDR3-alpha lengths in active tuberculosis patients partly drove the smaller NN-distances, and the TCR-beta difference was not statistically significant. Compared with IGRA-negative controls, TCR-alpha repertoires from active tuberculosis had smaller mean NN-distances to GMM-specific TCRs, which suggests clonal expansion of these TCRs. Which clinical samples got chosen depended on the availability of cryopreserved specimens, and the active tuberculosis cases were adults, whereas the controls were adolescents.

At study entry, adolescents were screened for latent tuberculosis infection by tuberculin skin test and QuantiFERON-TB GOLD In-Tube IGRA. Immunosequencing of unsorted cryopreserved PBMC covered, on average, around 96,000 T cells per clinical donor. Eleven high schools in the Worcester region of the Western Cape, South Africa, served as enrollment sites for adolescents aged 12 to 18 years. Some ten M. tuberculosis-infected adolescents and some ten uninfected adolescents, matched for age and sex, were selected. For the adolescents, PBMC were isolated by density centrifugation from freshly drawn heparinized blood and then cryopreserved. Worth noting for this clone: It lacks a known antigen. Per-base qualities were not stored, and no clone one base away is much larger.

TCR libraries were generated with the immunoSEQ multiplex PCR assay, using TCR-beta and/or TCR-alpha/delta assays for each sample. Amplified TCR libraries were sequenced on the Illumina high-throughput platform. As for the original processing: Clustering and dimensionality reduction relied on pairwise TCRdist distances among GMM-specific receptors from T cells that were either sorted ex vivo or expanded in vitro. Each clinical repertoire was assigned a mean NN-distance score, defined as the average TCRdist to the nearest 10% of tetramer-positive reference sequences. GEM TCR motif frequency was computed as the fraction of unique TCRs matching known GEM sequences by V/J usage and CDR3 length. Linear discriminant analysis with leave-one-out cross-validation, implemented in scikit-learn, was used to classify active tuberculosis. In TCRdb, the immuneACCESS table is reduced to in-frame sequences with V and J assigned. These tables do not hold every clone; where another copy was compared, an unresolved V gene accounts for under half, and the others remain unexplained. V and J calls and clone size are as listed in that table; D and trimming were resolved from the DNA. In this sample the table shows 35,000 to 45,000 clones, 90% to 95% of which occur a single time. Of the sample, around 1.9% is held by the ten largest clones.

The TCR sequence derives from a donor aged 10 to 29 with latent tuberculosis or without tuberculosis infection. Some clones in this sample may be carry-over from other donors' samples. Source material: PBMCs.

The CDR3 region has the sequence CASSLTGQGYEQYF. At the DNA level, the sequence is TGTGCCAGCAGTTTAACGGGACAGGGCTACGAGCAGTACTTC. The chain uses TRBV28 and TRBJ2-7; the central 9 bases match TRBD1. According to the germline V gene, CDR1 reads MDHEN and CDR2 reads SYDVKM. Reading from cysteine to phenylalanine, the CDR3 counts 14 amino acids. This entry keeps only the CDR3 DNA: 42 bases, framed from base 1. Here V drops 2 bases and J drops 3 bases, and the junction holds 2 bases not matched to any gene.